This T cell receptor beta chain was obtained from a study of identical twins. It was template switching that added a universal primer site, and there were unique molecular identifiers on the cDNA. TCRdb reprocessed the 5' RACE reads with MiXCR, giving one entry per CDR3 protein. The data hold 1.5 million or so distinct CDR3 sequences, with around 29% observed a single time. The TCR sequence derives from a newborn girl in good health. Sequencing used cord blood.

CDR3 nucleotides: TGCGCCAGCAGTCAAACGGGGTCCGGAGTCACAGATACGCAGTATTTT. The encoded protein is CASSQTGSGVTDTQYF. This chain joins TRBV4-1 and TRBJ2-3, with D possibly matching TRBD2 (5 bases). Germline-derived CDR1 and CDR2 are MGHRA and YSYEKL. The CDR3 is 16 amino acids. V dropped 6 bases and J dropped 2 bases, with 18 bases sitting between them.